The rows below give T cell receptor beta chains drawn from one sample of a study of cytomegalovirus exposure and HLA in healthy donors. Sequenced by immunoSEQ multiplex PCR; TCRdb stores in-frame clones only, minus some. The sample has 100,000 to 150,000 clones, roughly 80% seen once. The sequenced material came from PBMCs. Source of these receptors: a man younger than 35 in good health and CMV-seropositive. CDR3s include the opening cysteine and the closing phenylalanine or tryptophan. D genes are given only for firm matches. Rows may omit the clone size; those that give it use once, few, many or a size class.

clone size: few
D gene: TRBD1
J gene: TRBJ1-6
V gene: TRBV27
CDR3 DNA: TGTGCCAGCAGTCCAGACCGGACCCGGACAGGGTATTCACCCCTCCACTTT
CDR3 protein: CASSPDRTRTGYSPLHF

clone size: -
D gene: -
J gene: TRBJ2-7
V gene: TRBV7-2
CDR3 DNA: TGTGCCAGCACCCCCGGGGGCGGGGGCACGATCTACGAGCAGTACTTC
CDR3 protein: CASTPGGGGTIYEQYF

clone size: once
D gene: TRBD2
J gene: TRBJ2-3
V gene: TRBV9
CDR3 DNA: TGTGCCAGCAGCTGGGGTAGCGGGGGCACAGATACGCAGTATTTT
CDR3 protein: CASSWGSGGTDTQYF

clone size: -
D gene: TRBD2
J gene: TRBJ2-1
V gene: TRBV27
CDR3 DNA: TGTGTCAGCAGTAAAAACAGGGTACTTAGGACTAGCGGATACAATGAGCAGTTCTTC
CDR3 protein: CVSSKNRVLRTSGYNEQFF

clone size: -
D gene: TRBD2
J gene: TRBJ2-5
V gene: TRBV6-5
CDR3 DNA: TGTGCCAGCAGGCGAGCGGGAGTAGAGACCCAGTACTTC
CDR3 protein: CASRRAGVETQYF

clone size: -
D gene: -
J gene: TRBJ2-7
V gene: TRBV7-9
CDR3 DNA: TGTGCCAGCACCGAAGAACCCTATCACGAGCAGTACTTC
CDR3 protein: CASTEEPYHEQYF

clone size: -
D gene: TRBD1
J gene: TRBJ1-5
V gene: TRBV27
CDR3 DNA: TGTGCCAGCAGTCACGACAGGGCTCAGCCCCAGCATTTT
CDR3 protein: CASSHDRAQPQHF

clone size: -
D gene: TRBD2
J gene: TRBJ2-1
V gene: TRBV7-2
CDR3 DNA: TGTGCCAGCAGCTCAGGACTAGCGGGGGGCGATGAGCAGTTCTTC
CDR3 protein: CASSSGLAGGDEQFF

clone size: -
D gene: TRBD2
J gene: TRBJ2-1
V gene: TRBV10-1
CDR3 DNA: TGCGCCAGCAGTGCGGGACTAGCGGGAAGGGATGAGCAGTTCTTC
CDR3 protein: CASSAGLAGRDEQFF

clone size: -
D gene: -
J gene: TRBJ1-1
V gene: TRBV30
CDR3 DNA: TGTGCCTGGAGTTGGCCAGGGCGGACTGAAGCTTTCTTT
CDR3 protein: CAWSWPGRTEAFF

clone size: -
D gene: TRBD1
J gene: TRBJ1-1
V gene: TRBV5-6
CDR3 DNA: TGTGCCAGCAGCCCGGACAGGAGGAACACTGAAGCTTTCTTT
CDR3 protein: CASSPDRRNTEAFF

clone size: -
D gene: -
J gene: TRBJ1-1
V gene: TRBV5-5
CDR3 DNA: TGTGCCAGCAGGCGCCGACTCAGGCAGGGTTTCGACACTGAAGCTTTCTTT
CDR3 protein: CASRRRLRQGFDTEAFF

clone size: -
D gene: TRBD1
J gene: TRBJ1-6
V gene: TRBV7-2
CDR3 DNA: TGTGCCAGCAGCTTAACGACAGGGGGTTCCTCACCCCTCCACTTT
CDR3 protein: CASSLTTGGSSPLHF

clone size: once
D gene: -
J gene: TRBJ1-1
V gene: TRBV9
CDR3 DNA: TGTGCCAGCAGCGTAAATTTGGAGACTGAAGCTTTCTTT
CDR3 protein: CASSVNLETEAFF

clone size: -
D gene: TRBD1
J gene: TRBJ1-4
V gene: TRBV9
CDR3 DNA: TGTGCCAGCAGCGTAGGACAGGGGACTAATGAAAAACTGTTTTTT
CDR3 protein: CASSVGQGTNEKLFF

clone size: few
D gene: TRBD1
J gene: TRBJ2-2
V gene: TRBV19
CDR3 DNA: TGTGCCAGCAACCGGGACAGGGCTAACGGGGAGCTGTTTTTT
CDR3 protein: CASNRDRANGELFF

clone size: -
D gene: TRBD1
J gene: TRBJ2-7
V gene: TRBV6-1
CDR3 DNA: TGTGCCAGCAGTGAAAAGGGGACAGGGGGGCACGAGCAGTACTTC
CDR3 protein: CASSEKGTGGHEQYF

clone size: -
D gene: -
J gene: TRBJ2-1
V gene: TRBV4-1
CDR3 DNA: TGCGCCAGCAGCCAAGATCTCGCGGGGGCGACCTACAATGAGCAGTTCTTC
CDR3 protein: CASSQDLAGATYNEQFF

clone size: -
D gene: TRBD1
J gene: TRBJ2-7
V gene: TRBV7-9
CDR3 DNA: TGTGCCAGCAGCCCCCGCCAGGGACAGTCTACCTACGAGCAGTACTTC
CDR3 protein: CASSPRQGQSTYEQYF

clone size: -
D gene: -
J gene: TRBJ1-1
V gene: TRBV5-6
CDR3 DNA: TGTGCCAGCAGCCTGTTATACTCGGGGGGGGACACTGAAGCTTTCTTT
CDR3 protein: CASSLLYSGGDTEAFF

clone size: -
D gene: -
J gene: TRBJ1-1
V gene: TRBV30
CDR3 DNA: TGTGCCTGGAGTGTACAGCTGAACACTGAAGCTTTCTTT
CDR3 protein: CAWSVQLNTEAFF

clone size: -
D gene: -
J gene: TRBJ1-4
V gene: TRBV19
CDR3 DNA: TGTGCCAGTAGAACGGACAGAAATGAAAAACTGTTTTTT
CDR3 protein: CASRTDRNEKLFF

clone size: -
D gene: TRBD2
J gene: TRBJ2-5
V gene: TRBV6-1
CDR3 DNA: TGTGCCAGCAGTGTCAGCGGGAGGCAAGAGACCCAGTACTTC
CDR3 protein: CASSVSGRQETQYF

clone size: -
D gene: -
J gene: TRBJ1-1
V gene: TRBV19
CDR3 DNA: TGTGCCAGTAGTGCAGACAGACTGAACACTGAAGCTTTCTTT
CDR3 protein: CASSADRLNTEAFF

clone size: -
D gene: TRBD2
J gene: TRBJ2-2
V gene: TRBV7-2
CDR3 DNA: TGTGCCAGCAGCCGTAGCGGGAGAAACACCGGGGAGCTGTTTTTT
CDR3 protein: CASSRSGRNTGELFF

clone size: -
D gene: TRBD1
J gene: TRBJ2-2
V gene: TRBV7-2
CDR3 DNA: TGTGCCAGCAGCCCAATTTCTGGGGGACAGGGCTCCGGGGAGCTGTTTTTT
CDR3 protein: CASSPISGGQGSGELFF

clone size: -
D gene: -
J gene: TRBJ2-3
V gene: TRBV11-2
CDR3 DNA: TGTGCCAGCAGCTTAGACCGTGATACGCAGTATTTT
CDR3 protein: CASSLDRDTQYF

clone size: -
D gene: TRBD1
J gene: TRBJ2-1
V gene: TRBV29-1
CDR3 DNA: TGCAGCGTTGAAGTCAGGTCGCCGGGACAGGGGCACAATGAGCAGTTCTTC
CDR3 protein: CSVEVRSPGQGHNEQFF

clone size: -
D gene: TRBD2
J gene: TRBJ2-2
V gene: TRBV2
CDR3 DNA: TGTGCCAGCGGAATTAGCGGGGGGCCCCCGGGCGGGGAGCTGTTTTTT
CDR3 protein: CASGISGGPPGGELFF

clone size: -
D gene: TRBD1
J gene: TRBJ2-7
V gene: TRBV18
CDR3 DNA: TGTGCCAGCTCGCCCGGGACAGGGGACGAGCAGTACTTC
CDR3 protein: CASSPGTGDEQYF

clone size: -
D gene: -
J gene: TRBJ1-1
V gene: TRBV13
CDR3 DNA: TGTGCCAGCAGCTTAGGACAGGGTGACACTGAAGCTTTCTTT
CDR3 protein: CASSLGQGDTEAFF

clone size: -
D gene: TRBD2
J gene: TRBJ2-2
V gene: TRBV6-5
CDR3 DNA: TGTGCCAGCAGTATAACTAGCGGATCTACCGGGGAGCTGTTTTTT
CDR3 protein: CASSITSGSTGELFF

clone size: few
D gene: -
J gene: TRBJ2-7
V gene: TRBV9
CDR3 DNA: TGTGCCAGCAGCTCAAGAGACAGAATCTACGAGCAGTACTTC
CDR3 protein: CASSSRDRIYEQYF

clone size: -
D gene: TRBD1
J gene: TRBJ1-4
V gene: TRBV7-2
CDR3 DNA: TGTGCCAGCAGCCAAACCAGGGGGTATATTGCTGAACTGTTTTTT
CDR3 protein: CASSQTRGYIAELFF

clone size: -
D gene: TRBD2
J gene: TRBJ2-3
V gene: TRBV5-1
CDR3 DNA: TGCGCCAGCAGCCCGAGCGGGGGCAGGACAGATACGCAGTATTTT
CDR3 protein: CASSPSGGRTDTQYF

clone size: -
D gene: TRBD1
J gene: TRBJ1-1
V gene: TRBV30
CDR3 DNA: TGTGCCTGGAGTGGACAGGGGAGAGGGGCTGAAGCTTTCTTT
CDR3 protein: CAWSGQGRGAEAFF

clone size: -
D gene: -
J gene: TRBJ2-5
V gene: TRBV15
CDR3 DNA: TGTGCCACCAGCAGAGACCTAGTACAAGAGACCCAGTACTTC
CDR3 protein: CATSRDLVQETQYF